The 12 T cell receptor beta chains below all came from one sample that was sequenced in a study of T cells after yellow fever vaccination. TCRdb processed the 5' RACE reads anew with MiXCR; each CDR3 protein has one entry. The sample has 450,000 to 550,000 distinct CDR3 sequences, just over 20% seen once; the top ten hold about 17%. Sequenced here: PBMCs, sampled roughly 20 days after the first yellow fever vaccination. These TCRs come from a man aged 18 to 30 who received the YFV17D yellow fever vaccine.

This clonotype was observed a handful of times. The chain couples TRBV12-3 or TRBV12-4 to TRBJ2-1; D unresolved. The CDR3 is made up of 12 amino acids. V shed 5 bases and J shed 9 bases, with 11 bases lying between them. CDR3 in amino acids: CASSLISSEQFF. DNA of the CDR3: TGTGCCAGCAGTCTCATATCCAGTGAGCAGTTCTTC.

This chain connects TRBV29-1 to TRBJ1-1; no definite D call. The CDR3 runs to 11 residues. CDR1 is SQVTM, CDR2 ANQGSEA, per germline. V was pared by 5 bases and J by 1 base, with 5 bases between. CDR3 loop: CSVQRNTEAFF. The CDR3 bases are TGCAGCGTTCAACGGAACACTGAAGCTTTCTTT.

For this clonotype: The junction departs from the called germline gene at one end, perhaps through a read error. J is TRBJ2-5 and V is TRBV4-3; D perhaps matches TRBD2 (5 bases). This CDR3 region has 16 residues. Germline V lookup: CDR1 LGHNA, CDR2 YSLEER. The CDR3 region has the DNA TGCGCCAGCAGCCAAAGTGGAGGAGAGTACCAAGAGAACCAGTACTTC. This gives the protein CASSQSGGEYQENQYF.

This clonotype was recorded at least ten times. The chain employs TRBV7-9 and TRBJ2-5; D is ambiguous. V dropped 5 bases and J dropped 2 bases, with 0 bases sitting between them. This CDR3 is built from 10 residues. Germline CDR1 SEHNR, CDR2 FQNEAQ (reference sequence). The CDR3 loop is CASSQETQYF. The CDR3 region has the DNA TGTGCCAGCAGCCAAGAGACCCAGTACTTC.

This clonotype was detected many times. V and J are TRBV6-5 and TRBJ2-2; TRBD1 might be the D (6 bases). Trimming cost V 5 bases and J 0 bases, with 10 bases left between them. Germline V gene lookup returns CDR1 MNHEY and CDR2 SVGAGI. CDR3 length equals 15 residues. This CDR3 reads CASSRTDANTGELFF. The CDR3 DNA reads TGTGCCAGCAGTCGGACAGACGCGAACACCGGGGAGCTGTTTTTT.

The chain joins TRBV4-2 to TRBJ2-3, with D hard to call. With 1 base removed from V and 0 bases from J, the gap between germline ends came to 8 bases. Germline V lookup: CDR1 LGHNA, CDR2 YNFKEQ. The CDR3 totals 15 residues. This CDR3 reads CASSQVAFSTDTQYF. CDR3 nucleotide sequence: TGTGCCAGCAGCCAAGTTGCGTTTAGCACAGATACGCAGTATTTT.

This chain joins TRBV12-3 or TRBV12-4 and TRBJ1-1, with D tentatively TRBD1 (6 bases). The CDR3 consists of 15 residues. With 2 bases removed from V and 0 bases from J, the gap between germline ends came to 10 bases. The CDR3 nucleotides are TGTGCCAGCAGTTTAACGACAGGTATGAACACTGAAGCTTTCTTT. Translation gives CASSLTTGMNTEAFF.

In DNA, the CDR3 is TGTGCCAGCAGTATAGGGACAGCAACCCTCCAAGAGACCCAGTACTTC. Protein: CASSIGTATLQETQYF. The genes are TRBV7-6 and TRBJ2-5; 7 bases align to TRBD1. V lost 6 bases and J lost 1; bases outside the gene matches: 11. This CDR3 contains 16 residues. Per germline, CDR1 SGHVS and CDR2 FNYEAQ.

The rearrangement links TRBV7-9 to TRBJ2-5; unclear D gene. The CDR3 consists of 12 residues. V gave up 8 bases and J gave up 5 bases, with 12 bases separating them. Per germline, CDR1 SEHNR and CDR2 FQNEAQ (reference sequence). The CDR3 coding sequence is TGTGCCAGCGATCGGCTTTCCGAGACCCAGTACTTC. It yields the protein CASDRLSETQYF.

The rearrangement joins TRBV18 to TRBJ1-5, with 9 bases identical to TRBD1. V trimming: 1 base; J trimming: 5 bases; junction bases outside the gene matches: 6. Germline-derived CDR1 and CDR2 are KGHSH and LQKENI. The CDR3 sequence is 16 residues long. Here the CDR3 reads CASSPRWDRDYQPQHF. The CDR3 nucleotides are TGTGCCAGCTCACCACGATGGGACAGGGACTATCAGCCCCAGCATTTT.

This chain connects TRBV9 to TRBJ2-1; 14 nucleotides align to TRBD2. Germline V gene lookup returns CDR1 SGDLS and CDR2 YYNGEE. V was clipped by 0 bases and J by 9 bases; unmatched bases: 5. The CDR3 has 16 residues. CDR3 amino acids: CASSVGLAGGFGEQFF. In DNA form, the CDR3 reads TGTGCCAGCAGCGTAGGACTAGCGGGGGGGTTCGGTGAGCAGTTCTTC.

The rearrangement joins TRBV29-1 to TRBJ2-7, with TRBD2 matching 7 bases. The CDR3 has 15 residues. The junction had 7 bases not matched to a gene; V was cut back by 1 base and J by 1 base. Germline V gives CDR1 SQVTM, CDR2 ANQGSEA. CDR3 loop: CSVEGGGAGSYEQYF. CDR3 coding DNA: TGCAGCGTTGAAGGTGGGGGAGCGGGGTCCTACGAGCAGTACTTC.